The 27 T cell receptor beta chains below were found in one sample sequenced in a study of cytomegalovirus exposure and HLA in healthy donors. PCR involved 60 Vbeta and 13 Jbeta primers. Only in-frame clones appear in the TCRdb table, and some are missing; sequencing was by immunoSEQ multiplex PCR. The table includes 150,000 to 200,000 clones, around 74% detected once. The sequencing sample was made of PBMCs. Receptor source: a female donor in good health and CMV-seronegative.

This chain links TRBV2 with TRBJ1-2; D unresolved. V was shortened by 8 bases and J by 8 bases, with 18 bases between the two germline ends. This CDR3 comprises 13 residues. The germline V gene encodes CDR1 SNHLY and CDR2 FYNNEI. This CDR3 is CASPAIGGWGYTF. In DNA, the CDR3 is TGTGCCAGCCCCGCAATAGGAGGTTGGGGCTACACCTTC.

This clone was detected a few times. This chain links TRBV5-8 with TRBJ1-1, with 7 nucleotides matching TRBD1. V lost 3 bases, J lost 1 base, and 9 bases stayed unmatched. CDR3 size: 16 residues. The germline gives CDR1 SGHTS, CDR2 YDEGEE. DNA of the CDR3: TGTGCCAGCAGCTGGGGCAGGGGGTTAACGAACACTGAAGCTTTCTTT. It translates to CASSWGRGLTNTEAFF.

This clone was seen more than once but under ten times. The CDR3 DNA is TGTGCCAGCAGCTTAATGGGAGAGGGGAACACTGAAGCTTTCTTT. It codes for CASSLMGEGNTEAFF. This chain links TRBV7-9 with TRBJ1-1; D ambiguous. Germline V gene lookup returns CDR1 SEHNR and CDR2 FQNEAQ (reference sequence). V lost 2 bases, J lost 1 base, and 11 bases lay in between. This CDR3 comprises 15 residues.

The CDR3, as DNA: TGTGCCAGCAGTCCGGGGGAAATACAAGATACGCAGTATTTT. Its translation: CASSPGEIQDTQYF. This chain joins TRBV7-3 and TRBJ2-3; the D gene is possibly TRBD2 (6 bases). Trimming shortened V by 6 bases and J by 5 bases, and 15 bases separated the two germline ends. The CDR3 runs to 14 residues. Looked up from germline, CDR1 is SGHTA and CDR2 is FQGTGA.

The chain has TRBV5-1 and TRBJ2-7, with 13 bases fitting TRBD2. Germline V lookup: CDR1 SGHRS, CDR2 YFSETQ. The V gene end was trimmed by 4 bases and the J gene end by 6 bases; junction bases not matched to a gene: 7. This CDR3 is built from 15 residues. As DNA, the CDR3 is TGCGCCAGCAGCCGCGGACTAGCGGGAGTCGCCGAGCAGTACTTC. Its protein product is CASSRGLAGVAEQYF.

The chain carries TRBV28 and TRBJ1-6; D not certain. With 2 bases removed from V and 9 bases from J, the gap between germline ends came to 20 bases. CDR3 size: 17 residues. Germline CDR1 reads MDHEN; CDR2 reads SYDVKM. The CDR3 region is CASSLPRVGVLASPLHF. The CDR3 DNA follows: TGTGCCAGCAGTTTACCCCGGGTTGGAGTCTTAGCTTCACCCCTCCACTTT. The variable domain in full, completed from reference TRBV28 and TRBJ1-6, reads DVKVTQSSRYLVKRTGEKVFLECVQDMDHENMFWYRQDPGLGLRLIYFSYDVKMKEKGDIPEGYSVSREKKERFSLILESASTNQTSMYLCASSLPRVGVLASPLHFGNGTRLTVT.

V is TRBV7-9 and J is TRBJ1-4; D perhaps matches TRBD1 (6 bases). V was clipped by 3 bases and J by 7 bases, with 12 bases between them. Germline V lookup: CDR1 SEHNR, CDR2 FQNEAQ (reference sequence). CDR3 length: 14 residues. CDR3 nucleotides: TGTGCCAGCAGCTTGTCAGGGGCGAGTGAAAAACTGTTTTTT. Amino acid sequence: CASSLSGASEKLFF.

The V gene is TRBV11-2, the J gene TRBJ2-7; TRBD1 matches at 9 bases. CDR3 length equals 16 residues. The V and J ends lost 5 bases and 4 bases, in that order; junction bases with no gene match: 12. CDR1 SGHAT and CDR2 FQNNGV come from the germline V gene. The CDR3 here is CASSLIMRQGVYEQYF. For the CDR3, the DNA is TGTGCCAGCAGCCTTATAATGCGACAGGGGGTTTACGAGCAGTACTTC.

The chain is built from TRBV7-6 and TRBJ1-5; D is uncertain. The CDR3 has 14 residues. Germline V gene lookup returns CDR1 SGHVS and CDR2 FNYEAQ. V shed 5 bases and J shed 3 bases, with 11 bases lying between them. The DNA of the CDR3 is TGTGCCAGCAGCGCCGTCGGGTTCAATCAGCCCCAGCATTTT. Protein sequence: CASSAVGFNQPQHF.

This clone occurred a few times. This chain links TRBV11-2 with TRBJ2-7; TRBD2 might be the D (5 bases). Per germline, CDR1 SGHAT and CDR2 FQNNGV. The CDR3 length is 11 residues. V lost 4 bases and J lost 4, with 5 bases in between. CDR3 sequence reads: CASSSGYEQYF. CDR3 bases: TGTGCCAGCAGCTCGGGATACGAGCAGTACTTC.

This rearrangement joins TRBV6-6 to TRBJ2-2; D is undetermined. The CDR3 extends over 13 amino acids. Germline values: CDR1 MNHNY, CDR2 SVGAGI (reference sequence). Trimming removed 2 bases at V and 4 bases at J, with 5 bases between. CDR3 in amino acids: CASSYVVTGELFF. The CDR3, as DNA: TGTGCCAGCAGTTACGTCGTCACCGGGGAGCTGTTTTTT.

Here the CDR3 DNA reads TGCGCCAGCAGCTTGAGGCAGGGTAACACCGGGGAGCTGTTTTTT. Translation: CASSLRQGNTGELFF. The chain has TRBV5-1 and TRBJ2-2; possibly TRBD1 for D (5 bases). Trimming shortened V by 1 base and J by 2 bases, and 9 bases separated the two germline ends. The germline CDR1 and CDR2 sequences are SGHRS and YFSETQ. This CDR3 comprises 15 residues.

This sequence joins TRBV9 and TRBJ1-5; maybe TRBD1 (5 bases). The CDR3 is made up of 15 amino acids. Germline V gives CDR1 SGDLS, CDR2 YYNGEE. The V gene lost 0 bases and the J gene lost 5 bases, with 12 bases spanning the gap. This chain's CDR3 is CASSVGEGPYQPQHF. The CDR3 DNA reads TGTGCCAGCAGCGTAGGGGAGGGGCCATATCAGCCCCAGCATTTT.

The chain carries TRBV4-1 and TRBJ1-2; D gene unclear. Looked up from germline, CDR1 is MGHRA and CDR2 is YSYEKL. This CDR3 spans 15 amino acids. V lost 0 bases and J lost 3, with 11 bases in between. DNA of the CDR3: TGCGCCAGCAGCCAAGAGGTTAACAGAGACTATGGCTACACCTTC. Translating it yields CASSQEVNRDYGYTF.

V and J are TRBV15 and TRBJ2-3; D might be TRBD2 (6 bases). The V gene lost 1 base and the J gene lost 4 bases, with 12 bases spanning the gap. Germline V gene data show CDR1 as LNHNV and CDR2 as YYDKDF (reference sequence). The CDR3 has 15 residues. CDR3 nucleotides: TGTGCCACCAGCAGAGGACTAGACGGCGCAGATACGCAGTATTTT. Translated, it gives CATSRGLDGADTQYF.

This chain joins TRBV10-3 and TRBJ1-5; D might be TRBD1 (6 bases). Trimming took 4 bases from V and 5 from J, leaving 12 bases between them. The CDR3 extends over 14 amino acids. Germline-derived CDR1 and CDR2 are ENHRY and SYGVKD. CDR3 protein: CAISGGQGDQPQHF. The CDR3 DNA reads as TGTGCCATCAGTGGGGGGCAGGGTGATCAGCCCCAGCATTTT.

Notes on this clone: Compared with germline, one end of the junction differs, possibly owing to a read error. The chain has TRBV28 and TRBJ1-2, with 8 nucleotides matching TRBD1. The CDR3 spans 14 residues. Per germline, CDR1 MDHEN and CDR2 SYDVKM. The DNA of the CDR3 is TGTGCCAGCAGTTCCCCGGGACAGGATCGGGGCTGCACCTTC. Protein product: CASSSPGQDRGCTF.

This chain uses TRBV7-8 with TRBJ2-5, with 7 bases fitting TRBD2. The tail of the sequence fits TRBJ2-7 better, so the J call may be wrong. The germline CDR1 and CDR2 sequences are SGHVS and FQNEAQ. The CDR3 is 15 amino acids. The CDR3 DNA sequence: TGTGCCAGCAGCTTAAGTGGACTAGTCTCCTACGAGCAGTACTTC. Its translation: CASSLSGLVSYEQYF.

The V gene is TRBV7-2, the J gene TRBJ2-5, with D possibly being TRBD2 (5 bases). V was trimmed by 5 bases and J by 1 base, leaving 11 bases between them. Germline V gene lookup returns CDR1 SGHTA and CDR2 FQGNSA. The CDR3 spans 14 residues. CDR3 region: CASSPRRSQETQYF. The CDR3 nucleotides read TGTGCCAGCAGCCCCCGGAGGAGCCAAGAGACCCAGTACTTC.

In its sample, this clone was seen a few times. V is TRBV7-9 and J is TRBJ2-5; D may be TRBD2 (7 bases). The CDR3 is made up of 17 amino acids. Trimming removed 1 base at V and 0 bases at J, with 15 bases between. Germline V gives CDR1 SEHNR, CDR2 FQNEAQ (reference sequence). For the CDR3, the DNA is TGTGCCAGCAGCTTAGGATATCGGGGGGCGGACCAAGAGACCCAGTACTTC. Encoded protein: CASSLGYRGADQETQYF.

This clone was observed a single time. The chain employs TRBV30 and TRBJ1-6; 9 nucleotides align to TRBD1. The CDR3 sequence is 15 residues long. Looked up from germline, CDR1 is GTSNPN and CDR2 is SVGIG (reference sequence). The V and J ends lost 8 bases and 7 bases, in that order; junction bases with no gene match: 12. The CDR3 coding sequence is TGTGCCAGCCAACCCCGGGGGACAGGGAATTCACCCCTCCACTTT. It translates to CASQPRGTGNSPLHF.

The rearrangement joins TRBV19 to TRBJ2-6; TRBD1 is a possible D gene (6 bases). V lost 1 base and J 0 bases, leaving 13 bases between the germline ends. CDR1 is LNHDA and CDR2 is SQIVND in the germline V gene (reference sequence). CDR3 length: 18 amino acids. The DNA of the CDR3 is TGTGCCAGTAGTATAGGCCGACAGGTGTACTCTGGGGCCAACGTCCTGACTTTC. Translating gives CASSIGRQVYSGANVLTF.

The chain carries TRBV5-4 and TRBJ2-3; 12 bases map to TRBD2. The CDR3 is 16 amino acids. CDR1 is SGHNT, CDR2 YYREEE, per germline (reference sequence). The J segment lost 0 bases and the V segment lost 2 bases, leaving 1 base of the junction unmatched. The CDR3 DNA reads as TGTGCCAGCAGCTTTGGACTAGCGGGGAGCACAGATACGCAGTATTTT. Residues: CASSFGLAGSTDTQYF.

J is TRBJ2-5 and V is TRBV7-3, with D maybe TRBD2 (7 bases). The CDR3 runs 14 residues. V was trimmed by 5 bases and J by 1 base, leaving 11 bases between them. In germline, CDR1 is SGHTA, CDR2 FQGTGA. In nucleotides, the CDR3 is TGTGCCAGCAGCCCCGGGGGGCTCCAAGAGACCCAGTACTTC. Translation: CASSPGGLQETQYF.

J is TRBJ1-3 and V is TRBV29-1, with TRBD2 matching 8 bases. The better agreement between TRBJ2-2 and the DNA end casts doubt on the J call. The germline gives CDR1 SQVTM, CDR2 ANQGSEA. There are 14 residues in the CDR3. The DNA of the CDR3 is TGCAGCGTTGGCGCCAGCGGGAGTGCCGGGGAGCTGTTTTTT. Translation: CSVGASGSAGELFF.

The rearrangement links TRBV19 to TRBJ2-2; 7 nucleotides match TRBD2. V lost 3 bases and J lost 9; bases outside the gene matches: 13. This CDR3 region has 16 residues. The germline V gene has CDR1 LNHDA and CDR2 SQIVND (reference sequence). CDR3 nucleotides: TGTGCCAGTAGTATTAGTGGACTAGGAGTGGTGTGGGAGCTGTTTTTT. Translated: CASSISGLGVVWELFF. The complete variable domain, with remaining parts taken from reference TRBV19 and TRBJ2-2, reads DGGITQSPKYLFRKEGQNVTLSCEQNLNHDAMYWYRQDPGQGLRLIYYSQIVNDFQKGDIAEGYSVSREKKESFPLTVTSAQKNPTAFYLCASSISGLGVVWELFFGEGSRLTVL.

The gene calls are TRBV9 and TRBJ2-5, with D possibly matching TRBD1 (6 bases). This CDR3 contains 14 residues. With 0 bases removed from V and 2 bases from J, the gap between germline ends came to 8 bases. The V gene's germline CDR1 is SGDLS and CDR2 YYNGEE. This chain's CDR3 is CASSVEGQQETQYF. CDR3 nucleotide sequence: TGTGCCAGCAGCGTAGAAGGACAGCAAGAGACCCAGTACTTC.